The 14 T cell receptor beta chains listed next were all sequenced from one sample in a study of blood T cell repertoires in COVID-19 (dated by TCRdb to between 2020 and 2021). Library prep was done by the immunoSEQ multiplex PCR assay. Sourced from immuneACCESS, this table was stored by TCRdb with only in-frame sequences that have V and J called. A share of the clones is absent; for the studies checked, an unresolved V gene accounts for under half, and the remainder has no known explanation. A total of about 120,000 clones appear in this sample, over 75% of them only once. Roughly 1.2% of the sample lies in the top ten. What was sequenced was peripheral blood. These receptors were collected from a woman older than 75 with acute or convalescent COVID-19.

This chain links TRBV27 with TRBJ1-1; 9 bases are a match to TRBD1. V was clipped by 3 bases and J by 5 bases; unmatched bases: 13. From germline, CDR1 is MNHEY and CDR2 SMNVEV (reference sequence). This CDR3 is built from 17 residues. CDR3 protein: CASSFRSGQGSSTEAFF. CDR3 DNA: TGTGCCAGCAGTTTCCGCTCCGGACAGGGGTCTAGTACTGAAGCTTTCTTT.

J is TRBJ2-7 and V is TRBV4-2, with D tentatively TRBD2 (6 bases). Trimming removed 2 bases at V and 5 bases at J, with 19 bases between. CDR1 and CDR2 from the germline V gene are LGHNA and YNFKEQ. This CDR3 is 16 amino acids long. The CDR3, as DNA: TGTGCCAGCAGCCAATTACTCCGCGGGGCATCCGACGAGCAGTACTTC. This encodes CASSQLLRGASDEQYF.

The chain recombines TRBV7-9 with TRBJ2-1; possibly TRBD2 for D (6 bases). The CDR3 has 15 amino acids. Germline V lookup: CDR1 SEHNR, CDR2 FQNEAQ (reference sequence). V was pared by 5 bases and J by 5 bases, with 16 bases between. CDR3 bases: TGTGCCAGCAGCCTCCGAGGAGGGGCAGACAATGAGCAGTTCTTC. Its translation: CASSLRGGADNEQFF.

V gene TRBV7-2 combines with J gene TRBJ2-5; 9 bases agree with TRBD1. The junction had 7 bases not matched to a gene; V was cut back by 4 bases and J by 4 bases. Germline CDR1 SGHTA, CDR2 FQGNSA. This CDR3 region has 15 residues. The CDR3 is CASSSGQGSLETQYF. The CDR3 DNA is TGTGCCAGCAGCTCGGGACAGGGAAGTTTAGAGACCCAGTACTTC.

The chain combines TRBV5-1 with TRBJ1-2; D is perhaps TRBD1 (5 bases). The V end was cut by 4 bases, the J end by 8 bases, with 15 bases between. This CDR3 contains 13 residues. Germline loops: CDR1 SGHRS, CDR2 YFSETQ. CDR3 in amino acids: CASSPGGAYGYTF. The CDR3 DNA reads TGCGCCAGCAGCCCGGGTGGGGCTTACGGCTACACCTTC. Combining the CDR3 with reference TRBV5-1 and TRBJ1-2 gives the whole variable domain KAGVTQTPRYLIKTRGQQVTLSCSPISGHRSVSWYQQTPGQGLQFLFEYFSETQRNKGNFPGRFSGRQFSNSRSEMNVSTLELGDSALYLCASSPGGAYGYTFGSGTRLTVV.

The chain links TRBV5-1 to TRBJ2-7; D call uncertain. Germline V gives CDR1 SGHRS, CDR2 YFSETQ. Trimming took off 0 bases at V and 2 bases at J, with 9 bases between the two ends. The CDR3 sequence is 14 residues long. CDR3 sequence (DNA): TGCGCCAGCAGCTTGGCCGGCAGGACCTACGAGCAGTACTTC. Residues: CASSLAGRTYEQYF.

This rearrangement joins TRBV9 to TRBJ2-1, with TRBD2 matching 13 bases. CDR1 and CDR2 from the germline V gene are SGDLS and YYNGEE. This CDR3 has 16 amino acids. The V and J ends lost 4 bases and 3 bases, in that order; junction bases with no gene match: 4. CDR3 amino acids: CASSPRTSGGYNEQFF. In nucleotides, the CDR3 is TGTGCCAGCAGCCCTCGGACTAGCGGGGGCTACAATGAGCAGTTCTTC.

The chain uses TRBV20-1 and TRBJ2-5; no clear D. Trimming shortened V by 3 bases and J by 2 bases, and 10 bases separated the two germline ends. This CDR3 has 13 amino acids. Germline CDR1 DFQATT, CDR2 SNEGSKA (reference sequence). CDR3 sequence (DNA): TGCAGTGCTAGTATCGGAGATCAAGAGACCCAGTACTTC. This gives the protein CSASIGDQETQYF.

The CDR3 is CASSLRGQGVDEQYF. The CDR3 coding sequence is TGTGCCAGCTCACTGCGAGGACAGGGGGTGGACGAGCAGTACTTC. The V and J genes are TRBV18 and TRBJ2-7, with 10 positions matching TRBD1. The CDR3 extends over 15 amino acids. Germline loops: CDR1 KGHSH, CDR2 LQKENI. V shed 4 bases, J shed 5 bases, and the junction held 8 bases outside the gene matches.

The rearrangement joins TRBV9 to TRBJ2-1, with 8 bases fitting TRBD2. Trimming cost V 0 bases and J 7 bases; bases outside gene matches: 12. Germline loops: CDR1 SGDLS, CDR2 YYNGEE. CDR3 size: 17 residues. CDR3 loop: CASSVAGNGGAINEQFF. CDR3 DNA sequence: TGTGCCAGCAGCGTAGCTGGTAACGGGGGGGCGATTAATGAGCAGTTCTTC.

The chain is built from TRBV9 and TRBJ2-1, with TRBD2 identical over 8 bases. This CDR3 region has 16 residues. Germline-derived CDR1 and CDR2 are SGDLS and YYNGEE. Trimming took 1 base from V and 4 from J; bases not matched to a gene: 7. CDR3 sequence reads: CASSVRGRGEYNEQFF. Here the CDR3 DNA reads TGTGCCAGCAGCGTACGAGGGCGGGGGGAGTACAATGAGCAGTTCTTC.

The J gene is TRBJ2-1, the V gene TRBV7-9; the match to TRBD1 covers 7 bases. Germline CDR1 and CDR2: SEHNR and FQNEAQ (reference sequence). This CDR3 is 16 amino acids long. J was trimmed by 5 bases and V by 6 bases; bases with no gene match: 13. CDR3 protein: CASSGAATGSDNEQFF. The CDR3 DNA reads as TGTGCCAGCAGTGGAGCCGCGACAGGGTCAGACAATGAGCAGTTCTTC.

The rearrangement joins TRBV27 to TRBJ2-1; 7 nucleotides agree with TRBD2. V shed 8 bases, J shed 3 bases, and the junction held 7 bases outside the gene matches. Germline CDR1 reads MNHEY; CDR2 reads SMNVEV (reference sequence). The CDR3 covers 14 residues. The CDR3 nucleotides are TGTGCCAGCTCTCGCGGGAGTTACTACAATGAGCAGTTCTTC. Encoded protein: CASSRGSYYNEQFF.

The chain uses TRBV2 and TRBJ2-2; TRBD2 matches at 8 bases. From germline, CDR1 is SNHLY and CDR2 FYNNEI. This CDR3 comprises 15 residues. With 6 bases clipped from V and 1 base from J, the junction kept 4 bases outside the gene matches. The CDR3 sequence is CASRPRGENTGELFF. The CDR3 region has the DNA TGTGCCAGCAGACCGCGGGGGGAGAACACCGGGGAGCTGTTTTTT.